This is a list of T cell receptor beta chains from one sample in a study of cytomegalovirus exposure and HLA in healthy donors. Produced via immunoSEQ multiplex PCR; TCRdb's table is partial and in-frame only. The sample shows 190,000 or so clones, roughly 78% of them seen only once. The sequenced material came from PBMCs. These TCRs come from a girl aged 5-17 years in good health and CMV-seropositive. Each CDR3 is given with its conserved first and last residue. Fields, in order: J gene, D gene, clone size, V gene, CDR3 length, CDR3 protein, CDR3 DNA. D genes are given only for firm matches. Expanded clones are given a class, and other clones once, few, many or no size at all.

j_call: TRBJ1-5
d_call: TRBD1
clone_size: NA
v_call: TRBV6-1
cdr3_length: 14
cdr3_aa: CASSEGTGGQPQHF
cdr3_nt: TGTGCCAGCAGTGAAGGGACAGGGGGTCAGCCCCAGCATTTT

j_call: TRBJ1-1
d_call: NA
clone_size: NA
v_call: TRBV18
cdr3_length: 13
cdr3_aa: CASSAHKNTEAFF
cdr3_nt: TGTGCCAGCTCAGCTCACAAGAACACTGAAGCTTTCTTT

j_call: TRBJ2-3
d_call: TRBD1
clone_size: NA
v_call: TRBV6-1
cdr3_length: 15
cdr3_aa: CASTEGIQGTDTQYF
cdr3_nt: TGTGCCAGCACCGAAGGGATACAGGGGACAGATACGCAGTATTTT

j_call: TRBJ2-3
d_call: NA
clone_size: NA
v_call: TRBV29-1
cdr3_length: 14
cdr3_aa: CSVESGESTDTQYF
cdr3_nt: TGCAGCGTTGAATCCGGGGAAAGCACAGATACGCAGTATTTT

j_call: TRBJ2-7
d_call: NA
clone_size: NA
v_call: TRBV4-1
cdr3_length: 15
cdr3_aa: CASSQAHSSSYEQYF
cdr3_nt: TGCGCCAGCAGCCAAGCCCACTCTAGCTCCTACGAGCAGTATTTC

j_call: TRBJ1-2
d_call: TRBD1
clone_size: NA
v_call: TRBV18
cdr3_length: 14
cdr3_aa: CASSPWDRVDGYTF
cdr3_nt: TGTGCCAGCTCACCATGGGACAGGGTAGATGGCTACACCTTC

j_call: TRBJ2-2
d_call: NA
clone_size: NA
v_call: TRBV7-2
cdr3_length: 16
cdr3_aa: CASSLEEAGNTGELFF
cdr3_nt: TGTGCCAGCAGCTTAGAGGAGGCCGGGAACACCGGGGAGCTGTTTTTT

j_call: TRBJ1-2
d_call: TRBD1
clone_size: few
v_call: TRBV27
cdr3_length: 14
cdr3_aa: CASSLSGTAYGYTF
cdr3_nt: TGTGCCAGCAGTTTATCCGGGACAGCCTATGGCTACACCTTC

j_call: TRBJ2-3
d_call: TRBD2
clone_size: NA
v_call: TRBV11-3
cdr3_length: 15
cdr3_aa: CASAGGPSGTDTQYF
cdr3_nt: TGTGCCAGCGCGGGGGGGCCTAGCGGCACAGATACGCAGTATTTT

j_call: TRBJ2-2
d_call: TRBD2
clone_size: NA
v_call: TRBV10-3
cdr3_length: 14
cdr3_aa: CAINSMGGTGELFF
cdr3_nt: TGTGCCATCAACTCTATGGGGGGGACCGGGGAGCTGTTTTTT

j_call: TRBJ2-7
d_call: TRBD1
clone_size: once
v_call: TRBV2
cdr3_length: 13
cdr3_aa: CASWDRGLHEQYF
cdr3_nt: TGTGCCAGCTGGGACAGGGGATTGCACGAGCAGTACTTC

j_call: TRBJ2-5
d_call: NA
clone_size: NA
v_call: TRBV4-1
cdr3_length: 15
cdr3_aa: CASSQERVITETQYF
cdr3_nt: TGCGCCAGCAGCCAAGAGCGGGTTATTACGGAGACCCAGTACTTC

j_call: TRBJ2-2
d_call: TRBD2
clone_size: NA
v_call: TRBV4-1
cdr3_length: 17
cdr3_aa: CASSPGTSGGWDGELFF
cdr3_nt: TGCGCCAGCAGCCCCGGGACTAGCGGGGGGTGGGACGGGGAGCTGTTTTTT

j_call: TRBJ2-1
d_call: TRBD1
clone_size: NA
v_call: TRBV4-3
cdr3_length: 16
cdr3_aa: CASSQGGQGDYNEQFF
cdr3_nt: TGCGCCAGCAGCCAAGGAGGACAGGGGGACTACAATGAGCAGTTCTTC

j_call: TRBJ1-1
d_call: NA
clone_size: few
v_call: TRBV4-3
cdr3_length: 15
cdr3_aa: CASSQGYRQNTEAFF
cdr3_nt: TGCGCCAGCAGTCAGGGGTACAGACAGAACACTGAAGCTTTCTTT